This entry features one TCR beta chain sequence. The antigen remains undetermined. These data belong to a study of a mutant IDH1 vaccine in newly diagnosed glioma. The time point here: week 47, end of study. One vaccine dose held 300 ug of mutant IDH1 20-mer peptide and came with topical imiquimod. There were eight vaccinations for patients, given in weeks 1, 3, 5, 7, 11, 15, 19 and 23. Sequencing was performed with immunoSEQ multiplex PCR; in TCRdb, only in-frame clones are kept and a portion is missing. The data hold 10,000 to 15,000 clones, with roughly four fifths observed a single time. V lost 9 bases to trimming and J lost 8 bases, with 11 bases between them. The CDR3 is 11 amino acids. Germline V gene sequence: CDR1 SGHNT, CDR2 YYREEE (reference sequence).

The V call is TRBV5-4, the J call TRBJ2-2; D unclear. The sequence derives from a woman aged 35 to 49 with glioma. Sequences were derived from PBMCs, sampled from a glioma patient whose treatment included an IDH1 peptide vaccine. CDR3 bases: TGTGCCACCCTTTCAGCGGGGGAGCTGTTTTTT. It specifies CATLSAGELFF.